These 29 T cell receptor beta chains share one sample of origin, sequenced in a study of monozygotic twins with inflammatory bowel disease. For each CDR3 protein, TCRdb gives one entry from its re-call of the 5' RACE reads, without DNA. Here the sample table reports some 150,000 distinct CDR3 sequences. What was sequenced was blood. The receptors derive from a human donor with ulcerative colitis or Crohn's disease, or a healthy co-twin of an affected twin (not recorded which).

The rearrangement uses TRBV9 and TRBJ2-2; the D gene TCRdb calls, TRBD2, cannot be checked with no DNA. CDR3 size: 13 residues. CDR1 is SGDLS, CDR2 YYNGEE, per germline. The chain's CDR3 is CASSAESPGELFF.

The chain joins TRBV20-1 to TRBJ2-1; TCRdb picks TRBD1, but there is no DNA to check that call. Germline assignment: CDR1 DFQATT and CDR2 SNEGSKA (reference sequence). This CDR3 is 13 amino acids long. The CDR3 spells CSARGTGSNEQFF.

The chain has TRBV12-3 or TRBV12-4 and TRBJ1-1; TCRdb gives TRBD1 as the D gene, but with no DNA this cannot be confirmed. There are 16 residues in the CDR3. CDR3 region: CASSSEEDTGNTEAFF.

The chain combines TRBV20-1 with TRBJ2-1; TCRdb lists TRBD2, though no DNA is available to test this call. The CDR3 has 15 residues. The germline V gene encodes CDR1 DFQATT and CDR2 SNEGSKA (reference sequence). CDR3 sequence reads: CSARGLTSGRNEQFF.

The V call is TRBV7-2, the J call TRBJ1-5. The CDR3 has 15 amino acids. Per the germline V gene, CDR1 is SGHTA and CDR2 is FQGNSA. This chain's CDR3 is CASSLIVHNYQPQHF.

This sequence joins TRBV5-1 and TRBJ2-1; TCRdb gives TRBD1 as the D gene, but with no DNA this cannot be confirmed. The CDR3 is 17 residues long. CDR1 is SGHRS, CDR2 YFSETQ, per germline. The CDR3: CASSLIPTGWAYNEQFF.

V usage is TRBV7-9 and J usage is TRBJ2-4. This CDR3 has 13 amino acids. The germline gives CDR1 SEHNR, CDR2 FQNEAQ (reference sequence). The CDR3 loop reads CASSQGVAAIQYF.

This chain's CDR3 is CAISEGQGYYEQYF. The chain links TRBV10-3 to TRBJ2-7; TCRdb's D call of TRBD1 is untestable without DNA. The CDR3 is 14 residues long. The germline gives CDR1 ENHRY, CDR2 SYGVKD.

The chain recombines TRBV11-3 with TRBJ1-1; the D gene TCRdb calls, TRBD1, cannot be checked with no DNA. Germline V lookup: CDR1 SGHNT, CDR2 YENEEA. CDR3 length equals 14 residues. CDR3 region: CASRGAALNTEAFF.

The rearrangement links TRBV3-1 to TRBJ1-2; TCRdb's assignment of TRBD1 cannot be checked, as there is no DNA. The germline gives CDR1 LGHDT, CDR2 YNNKEL (reference sequence). The CDR3 is made up of 12 amino acids. CDR3 in amino acids: CASSQTVYGYTF.

CDR3: CASSQVAGGVYTQYF. The chain uses TRBV14 and TRBJ2-3; TCRdb lists TRBD2, though no DNA is available to test this call. CDR1 is SGHDN and CDR2 is FVKESK in the germline V gene. The CDR3 covers 15 residues.

V is TRBV5-1 and J is TRBJ1-4; no DNA is available, so the TRBD1 call from TCRdb remains unchecked. The CDR3 runs 14 residues. Germline CDR1 reads SGHRS; CDR2 reads YFSETQ. CDR3 loop: CASSFGQGREKLFF.

The chain employs TRBV6-2 or TRBV6-3 and TRBJ1-5. The CDR3 spans 15 residues. Germline values: CDR1 MNHEY, CDR2 SVGEGT. This chain's CDR3 is CASSYFGLGNQPQHF.

V and J are TRBV2 and TRBJ2-5; the TCRdb call, TRBD2, lacks DNA for checking. The CDR3 loop spans 14 amino acids. Germline-derived CDR1 and CDR2 are SNHLY and FYNNEI. CDR3 region: CASSALAGVETQYF.

The genes are TRBV7-8 and TRBJ1-5; TCRdb gives TRBD1 as the D gene, but with no DNA this cannot be confirmed. The CDR3 length is 15 residues. Germline CDR1 reads SGHVS; CDR2 reads FQNEAQ. CDR3 sequence reads: CASSLGQLPGQPQHF.

The J gene is TRBJ2-7, the V gene TRBV9; TCRdb calls TRBD1, which cannot be checked without DNA. In germline, CDR1 is SGDLS, CDR2 YYNGEE. The CDR3 totals 15 residues. The CDR3 reads CASSSLAGGGAEQYF.

The CDR3: CASSPSGIRNTGELFF. V gene TRBV5-4 combines with J gene TRBJ2-2; as DNA is missing, the TRBD2 call by TCRdb cannot be tested. Germline V gives CDR1 SGHNT, CDR2 YYREEE (reference sequence). The CDR3 contains 16 residues.

The genes are TRBV7-3 and TRBJ2-1. CDR1 is SGHTA and CDR2 is FQGTGA in the germline V gene. The CDR3 covers 14 residues. CDR3 loop: CASSPSSSYNEQFF.

V and J are TRBV27 and TRBJ1-3; TCRdb gives TRBD1 as the D gene, but with no DNA this cannot be confirmed. The CDR3 has 14 amino acids. The V gene's germline CDR1 is MNHEY and CDR2 SMNVEV (reference sequence). The CDR3 reads CASSFARSGNTIYF.

The chain has TRBV4-1 and TRBJ2-5; TCRdb names TRBD1, which stays unverified in the absence of DNA. Germline lookup yields CDR1 MGHRA and CDR2 YSYEKL. The CDR3 contains 17 residues. Here the CDR3 reads CASSQGTPKYLKETQYF.

The chain joins TRBV28 to TRBJ2-7; TCRdb's D call, TRBD1, is unchecked because there is no DNA. Germline V lookup: CDR1 MDHEN, CDR2 SYDVKM. This CDR3 comprises 15 residues. The CDR3 loop is CASSSLRTESYEQYF. The full variable domain, with the rest looked up from reference TRBV28 and TRBJ2-7, is DVKVTQSSRYLVKRTGEKVFLECVQDMDHENMFWYRQDPGLGLRLIYFSYDVKMKEKGDIPEGYSVSREKKERFSLILESASTNQTSMYLCASSSLRTESYEQYFGPGTRLTVT.

The rearrangement uses TRBV10-3 and TRBJ2-6; TCRdb reports TRBD1, a call that lacks DNA to check it against. The germline gives CDR1 ENHRY, CDR2 SYGVKD. CDR3 size: 18 residues. CDR3 sequence reads: CAISGGQGLYSGANVLTF.

This chain joins TRBV7-7 and TRBJ2-1; checking the TCRdb D call of TRBD1 is not possible without DNA. The germline V gene has CDR1 SSHAT and CDR2 FNYEAQ (reference sequence). The CDR3 totals 17 residues. This CDR3 reads CASSWGQTPLSYNEQFF.

The chain recombines TRBV20-1 with TRBJ2-7; checking the TCRdb D call of TRBD1 is not possible without DNA. CDR3 length: 13 residues. Per the germline V gene, CDR1 is DFQATT and CDR2 is SNEGSKA (reference sequence). CDR3 region: CSARSPHSYEQYF.

The V and J genes are TRBV6-5 and TRBJ2-3; no DNA is available, so the TRBD1 call from TCRdb remains unchecked. Per the germline V gene, CDR1 is MNHEY and CDR2 is SVGAGI. CDR3 length: 13 amino acids. The CDR3 protein is CASSYSVAGVKYF.

This chain joins TRBV5-6 and TRBJ2-5; without DNA, the TCRdb call of TRBD2 cannot be checked. Germline V CDR1 and CDR2: SGHDT, YYEEEE. CDR3 length equals 15 residues. The chain's CDR3 is CASSYRAQKGGTQYF.

The V and J genes are TRBV5-6 and TRBJ1-1. In germline, CDR1 is SGHDT, CDR2 YYEEEE. This CDR3 comprises 13 residues. The CDR3 loop is CASRLGWQTEAFF.

The genes are TRBV19 and TRBJ2-1; TCRdb's D call, TRBD1, is unchecked because there is no DNA. The V gene's germline CDR1 is LNHDA and CDR2 SQIVND (reference sequence). The CDR3 loop spans 15 amino acids. CDR3 sequence reads: CASTPGGTSYNEQFF. Full variable domain (outside the CDR3, taken from reference TRBV19 and TRBJ2-1): DGGITQSPKYLFRKEGQNVTLSCEQNLNHDAMYWYRQDPGQGLRLIYYSQIVNDFQKGDIAEGYSVSREKKESFPLTVTSAQKNPTAFYLCASTPGGTSYNEQFFGPGTRLTVL.

This chain links TRBV12-3 or TRBV12-4 with TRBJ2-2; without DNA, the TCRdb call of TRBD1 cannot be checked. The CDR3 sequence is 16 residues long. CDR3 sequence: CASRTRPGGGTGELFF.